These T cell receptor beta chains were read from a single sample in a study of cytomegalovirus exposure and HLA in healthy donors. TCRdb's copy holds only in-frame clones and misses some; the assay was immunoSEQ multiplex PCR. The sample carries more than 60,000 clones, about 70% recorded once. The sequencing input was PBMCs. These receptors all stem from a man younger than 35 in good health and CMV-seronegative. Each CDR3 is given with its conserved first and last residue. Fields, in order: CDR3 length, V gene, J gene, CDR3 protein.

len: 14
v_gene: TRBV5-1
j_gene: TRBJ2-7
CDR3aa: CASSLEGGDDEQYF

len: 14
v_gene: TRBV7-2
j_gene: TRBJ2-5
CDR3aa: CASSRDRGEETQYF

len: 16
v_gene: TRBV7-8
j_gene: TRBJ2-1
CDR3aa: CASSLAGGSSGREQFF

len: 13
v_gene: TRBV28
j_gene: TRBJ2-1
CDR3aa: CATTGAPYNEQFF

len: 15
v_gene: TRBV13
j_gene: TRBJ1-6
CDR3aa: CASSLGAPGGSPLHF

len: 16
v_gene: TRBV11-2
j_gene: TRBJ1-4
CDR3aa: CASSSRPTGEDEKLFF

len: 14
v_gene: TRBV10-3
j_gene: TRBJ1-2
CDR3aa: CAISEQGGDYGYTF

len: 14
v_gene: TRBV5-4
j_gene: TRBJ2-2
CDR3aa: CASSLITNTGELFF

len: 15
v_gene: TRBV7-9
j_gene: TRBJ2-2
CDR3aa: CASSLAAGGAGELFF

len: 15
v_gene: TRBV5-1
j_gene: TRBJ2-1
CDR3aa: CASSLGTSGVDEQFF

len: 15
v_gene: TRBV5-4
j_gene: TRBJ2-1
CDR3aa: CASSLPGQGGNEQFF

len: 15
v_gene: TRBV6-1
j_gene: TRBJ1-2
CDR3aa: CASSSVGSTLVGYTF

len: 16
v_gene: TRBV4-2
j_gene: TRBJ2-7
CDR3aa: CASSPQRGPASYEQYF

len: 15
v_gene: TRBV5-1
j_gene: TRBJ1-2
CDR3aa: CASSLGTGGPYGYTF

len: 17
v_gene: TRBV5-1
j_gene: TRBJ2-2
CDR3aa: CASSLVSGGVGTGELFF

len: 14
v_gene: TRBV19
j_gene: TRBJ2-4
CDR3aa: CASSRMTGSDIQYF

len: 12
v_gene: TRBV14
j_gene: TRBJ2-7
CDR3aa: CASSQERTVQYF

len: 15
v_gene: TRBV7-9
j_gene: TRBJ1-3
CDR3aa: CASSLEATAGNTIYF

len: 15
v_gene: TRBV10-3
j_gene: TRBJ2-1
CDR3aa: CAISEFLAGDNEQFF

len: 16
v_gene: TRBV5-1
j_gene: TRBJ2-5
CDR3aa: CASSSSSIPGQETQYF

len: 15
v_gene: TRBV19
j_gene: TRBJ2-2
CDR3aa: CASSIGQGTTGELFF

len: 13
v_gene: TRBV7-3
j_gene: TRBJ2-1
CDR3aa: CASSLDFDNEQFF

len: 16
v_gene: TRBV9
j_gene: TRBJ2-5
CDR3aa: CASSEGGLASSETQYF

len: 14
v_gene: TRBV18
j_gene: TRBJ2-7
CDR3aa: CASSPPGGFDEQYF

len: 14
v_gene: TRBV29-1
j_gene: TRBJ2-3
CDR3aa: CSVEASGGTDTQYF

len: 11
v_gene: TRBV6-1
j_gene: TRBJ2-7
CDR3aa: CASSEETGQYF

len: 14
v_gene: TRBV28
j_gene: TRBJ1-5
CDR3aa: CASSLLQGNQPQHF

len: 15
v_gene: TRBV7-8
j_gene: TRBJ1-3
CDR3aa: CASSPPGQGPQGIYF

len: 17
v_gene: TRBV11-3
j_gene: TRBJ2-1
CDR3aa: CASSKRQGGISYNEQFF

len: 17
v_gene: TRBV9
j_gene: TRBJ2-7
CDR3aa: CASSVRSSQHGLGEQYF

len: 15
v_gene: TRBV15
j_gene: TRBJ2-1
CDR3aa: CAASSRQGYYNEQFF

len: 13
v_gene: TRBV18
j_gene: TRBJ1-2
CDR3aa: CASSPDSNYGYTF

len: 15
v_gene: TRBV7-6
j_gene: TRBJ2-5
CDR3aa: CASSSTGGPDETQYF

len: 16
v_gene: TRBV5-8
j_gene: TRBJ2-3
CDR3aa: CASSHRTGRGTDTQYF

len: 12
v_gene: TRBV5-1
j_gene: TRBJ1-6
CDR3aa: CASRKSNSPLHF

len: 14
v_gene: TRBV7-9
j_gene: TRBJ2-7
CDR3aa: CASSLGDSNYEQYF

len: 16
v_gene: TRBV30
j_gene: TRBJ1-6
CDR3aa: CAWTWGGDPSDSPLHF

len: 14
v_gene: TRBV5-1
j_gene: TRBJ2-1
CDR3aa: CASRDRLEGNEQFF

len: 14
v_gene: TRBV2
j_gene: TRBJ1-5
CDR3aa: CASSEDSGGKPQHF

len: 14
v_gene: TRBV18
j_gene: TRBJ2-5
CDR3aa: CASSPNDGGETQYF

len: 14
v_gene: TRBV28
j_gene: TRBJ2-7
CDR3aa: CASSLGTGPYEQYF

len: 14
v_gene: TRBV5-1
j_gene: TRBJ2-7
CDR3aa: CASSLTGVTYEQYF

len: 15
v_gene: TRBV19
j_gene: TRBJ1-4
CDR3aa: CASSMRGTLNEKLFF

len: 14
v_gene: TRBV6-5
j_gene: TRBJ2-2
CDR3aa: CASSSGGNTGELFF

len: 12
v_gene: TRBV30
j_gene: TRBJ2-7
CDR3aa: CAWRKGAYEQYF

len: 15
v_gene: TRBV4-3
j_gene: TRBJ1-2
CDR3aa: CASSQVRNSFYGYTF

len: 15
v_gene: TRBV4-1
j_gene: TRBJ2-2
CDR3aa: CASSQVREVSGELFF

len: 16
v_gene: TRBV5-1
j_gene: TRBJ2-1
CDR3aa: CASSSRWGGGYNEQFF

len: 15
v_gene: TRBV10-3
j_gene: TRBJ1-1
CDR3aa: CATAKLLELNTEDFF

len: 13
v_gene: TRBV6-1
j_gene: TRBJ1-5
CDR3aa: CASRRIGNQPQHF

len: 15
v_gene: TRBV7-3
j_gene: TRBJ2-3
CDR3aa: CASSLAGASTDTQYF

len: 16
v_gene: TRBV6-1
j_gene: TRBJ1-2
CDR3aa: CASSEFQGSKIYGYTF

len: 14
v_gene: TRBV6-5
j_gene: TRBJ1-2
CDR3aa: CASRLDRGRNGYTF

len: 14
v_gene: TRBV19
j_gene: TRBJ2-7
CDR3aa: CASSIRGRGYEQYF

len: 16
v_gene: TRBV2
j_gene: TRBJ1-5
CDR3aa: CASSLLSDRGRQPQHF

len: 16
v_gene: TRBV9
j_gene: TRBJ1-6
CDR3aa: CASSSDRGSYNSPLHF

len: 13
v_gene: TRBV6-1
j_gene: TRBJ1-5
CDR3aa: CAGSLGFNQPQHF

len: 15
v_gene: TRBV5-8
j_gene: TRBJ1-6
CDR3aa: CASSPQGQLNSPLHF